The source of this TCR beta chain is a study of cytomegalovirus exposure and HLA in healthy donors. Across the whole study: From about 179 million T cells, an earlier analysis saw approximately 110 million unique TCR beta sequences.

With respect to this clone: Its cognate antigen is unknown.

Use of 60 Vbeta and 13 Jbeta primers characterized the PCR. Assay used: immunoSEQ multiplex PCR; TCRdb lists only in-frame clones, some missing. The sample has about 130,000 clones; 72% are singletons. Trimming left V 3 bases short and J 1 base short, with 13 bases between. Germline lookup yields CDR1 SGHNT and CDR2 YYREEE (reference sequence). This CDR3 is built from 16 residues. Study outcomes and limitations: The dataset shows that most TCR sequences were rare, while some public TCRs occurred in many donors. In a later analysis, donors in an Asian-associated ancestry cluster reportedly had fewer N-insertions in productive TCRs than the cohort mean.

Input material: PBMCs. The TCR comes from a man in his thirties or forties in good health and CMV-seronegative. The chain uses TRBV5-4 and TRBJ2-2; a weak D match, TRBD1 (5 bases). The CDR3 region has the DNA TGTGCCAGCAGCTCAGCCCCCGGACAGAACACCGGGGAGCTGTTTTTT. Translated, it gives CASSSAPGQNTGELFF.